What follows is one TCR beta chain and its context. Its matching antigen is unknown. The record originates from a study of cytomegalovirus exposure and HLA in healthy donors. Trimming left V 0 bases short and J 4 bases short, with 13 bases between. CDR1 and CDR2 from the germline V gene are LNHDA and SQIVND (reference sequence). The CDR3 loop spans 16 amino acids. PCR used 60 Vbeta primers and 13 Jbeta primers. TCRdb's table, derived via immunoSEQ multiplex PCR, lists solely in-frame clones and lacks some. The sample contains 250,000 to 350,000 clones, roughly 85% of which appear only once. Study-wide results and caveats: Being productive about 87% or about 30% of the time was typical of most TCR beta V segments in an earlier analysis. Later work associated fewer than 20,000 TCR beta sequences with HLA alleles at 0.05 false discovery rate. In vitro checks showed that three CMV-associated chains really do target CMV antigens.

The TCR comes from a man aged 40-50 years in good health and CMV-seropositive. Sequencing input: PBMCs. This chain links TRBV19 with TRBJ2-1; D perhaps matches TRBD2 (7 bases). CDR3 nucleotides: TGTGCCAGTAGTATAGAGGGGGGGGGCTGGTACAATGAGCAGTTCTTC. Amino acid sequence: CASSIEGGGWYNEQFF.